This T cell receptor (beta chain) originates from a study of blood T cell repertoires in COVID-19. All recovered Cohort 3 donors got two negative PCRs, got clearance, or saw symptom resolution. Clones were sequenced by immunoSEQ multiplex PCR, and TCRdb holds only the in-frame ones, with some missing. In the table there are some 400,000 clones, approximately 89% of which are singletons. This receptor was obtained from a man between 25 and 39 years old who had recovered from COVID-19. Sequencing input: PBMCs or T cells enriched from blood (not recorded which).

The CDR3: CASSLWGQGPINYGYTF. CDR3 coding DNA: TGTGCCAGCAGCTTATGGGGACAGGGGCCGATTAACTATGGCTACACCTTC. The V call is TRBV7-3, the J call TRBJ1-2; 10 nucleotides agree with TRBD1. Trimming at V came to 2 bases and at J to 1 base, leaving 7 bases not matched to a gene. Germline CDR1 is SGHTA and CDR2 is FQGTGA. This CDR3 region has 17 residues.